The 10 T cell receptor beta chains given below trace back to one sample, sequenced in a study of response to subunit inactivated influenza vaccine. One entry per CDR3 protein results from TCRdb running MiXCR on the RT-PCR reads. Here the sample spans over 300,000 distinct CDR3 sequences, less than 25% being singletons. This sample comprised PBMCs from blood, obtained approximately 20 months after vaccination. These receptors were taken from a man between 50 and 75 years old who received an inactivated influenza vaccine.

The rearrangement uses TRBV11-2 and TRBJ2-2; either TRBD1 or TRBD2 may supply D (6 bases each). This CDR3 has 16 residues. Germline values: CDR1 SGHAT, CDR2 FQNNGV. V was shortened by 2 bases and J by 4 bases, with 14 bases between the two germline ends. CDR3 region: CASSLFGGQVTGELFF. The CDR3 DNA follows: TGTGCCAGCAGCTTATTTGGGGGGCAGGTCACCGGGGAGCTGTTTTTT.

The V and J genes are TRBV7-3 and TRBJ2-3; TRBD1 matches at 9 bases. Trimming removed 5 bases from V and 1 base from J; junction bases left unmatched: 4. The length of the CDR3 is 15 residues. Germline V gives CDR1 SGHTA, CDR2 FQGTGA. The CDR3 protein is CASSTTGGRTDTQYF. For the CDR3, the DNA is TGTGCCAGCAGCACGACAGGGGGTCGCACAGATACGCAGTATTTT.

The V call is TRBV9, the J call TRBJ2-7; D gene unclear. V was shortened by 0 bases and J by 6 bases, with 16 bases between the two germline ends. This CDR3 is 15 amino acids long. CDR1 is SGDLS and CDR2 is YYNGEE in the germline V gene. The CDR3 region is CASSVAFTGPGEQYF. DNA of the CDR3: TGTGCCAGCAGCGTAGCATTTACGGGTCCGGGCGAGCAGTACTTC.

This clonotype was detected a few times. The rearrangement joins TRBV5-6 to TRBJ2-1; D uncertain. The CDR3 is made up of 12 amino acids. Germline V gives CDR1 SGHDT, CDR2 YYEEEE. The V end lost 0 bases, the J end lost 8 bases, and 6 bases lay between the germline ends. The CDR3 here is CASSLGQDEQFF. Written as DNA, the CDR3 is TGTGCCAGCAGCTTGGGTCAGGATGAGCAGTTCTTC.

This clonotype was seen at least ten times. The chain has TRBV7-9 and TRBJ1-1; unclear D gene. Germline CDR1 reads SEHNR; CDR2 reads FQNEAQ (reference sequence). The CDR3 runs 14 residues. The ends were cut back, 2 bases at V and 1 base at J, with 8 bases in the middle. The CDR3 DNA reads TGTGCCAGCAGCTTAAAGGGCTCGAACACTGAAGCTTTCTTT. It codes for CASSLKGSNTEAFF.

A few counts support this clonotype. The V gene is TRBV13, the J gene TRBJ1-5, with 10 bases that match TRBD1. The V gene's germline CDR1 is PRHDT and CDR2 FYEKMQ (reference sequence). The CDR3 is 16 residues long. V gave up 4 bases and J gave up 4 bases; unmatched junction bases: 7. The CDR3 DNA sequence: TGTGCCAGCAGCTCCCGGGGACAGGGGAAAAATCAGCCCCAGCATTTT. Its translation is CASSSRGQGKNQPQHF.

This chain connects TRBV11-1 to TRBJ2-7, with D tentatively TRBD1 or TRBD2 (5 bases each). The CDR3 is made up of 18 amino acids. CDR1 and CDR2 from the germline V gene are SGHAT and FQDESV (reference sequence). V shed 1 base and J shed 0 bases, with 19 bases lying between them. The CDR3 loop reads CASSLGLGAGRSSYEQYF. The CDR3 DNA reads TGTGCCAGCAGCTTAGGACTCGGGGCGGGTAGGAGCTCCTACGAGCAGTACTTC.

This clonotype was found a few times. V gene TRBV6-1 combines with J gene TRBJ2-2, with 7 bases fitting TRBD1. Germline V gene sequence: CDR1 MNHNS, CDR2 SASEGT. The CDR3 has 14 residues. Losses at the gene ends were 4 bases for V and 4 bases for J; bases not matched to a gene: 3. CDR3 residues: CASSGTGVTGELFF. The CDR3 bases are TGTGCCAGCAGTGGGACAGGTGTCACCGGGGAGCTGTTTTTT.

This clonotype showed up many times. The chain combines TRBV5-1 with TRBJ1-2, with 9 bases matching TRBD1. In germline, CDR1 is SGHRS, CDR2 YFSETQ. V was clipped by 0 bases and J by 6 bases; unmatched bases: 6. The CDR3 runs 15 residues. The CDR3 DNA reads TGCGCCAGCAGCTTGGACCGGGACAGGGAACATGGCTACACCTTC. Protein product: CASSLDRDREHGYTF.

The rearrangement links TRBV7-9 to TRBJ2-7, with unresolved D. CDR1 and CDR2 (germline): SEHNR, FQNEAQ (reference sequence). This CDR3 is 13 amino acids long. V was trimmed by 6 bases and J by 4 bases, leaving 13 bases between them. Written as DNA, the CDR3 is TGTGCCAGCAGTGACGCATTTGTGTACGAGCAGTACTTC. This sequence encodes CASSDAFVYEQYF.